This TCR beta chain was recovered during a study of T cells in women clearing cervical HPV infection. For this clone: The sequence runs out 3 residues before the end of the CDR3; the remainder is reconstructed from the germline J gene.

Each participant carried one incident cervical HPV16 infection only. Clones were sequenced by immunoSEQ multiplex PCR, and TCRdb holds only the in-frame ones, with some missing. Here the sample table reports about 30,000 clones. The CDR3 runs to 16 residues. Per germline, CDR1 SGHNT and CDR2 YYREEE (reference sequence). The V and J ends lost 5 bases and 3 bases, in that order; junction bases with no gene match: 10. Sequencing was performed on blood buffy coat. V is TRBV5-4 and J is TRBJ1-5, with 8 bases matching TRBD1. The sequence was obtained from a woman between 18 and 70 years old with a cervical HPV16 infection that either progressed to CIN3+ or cleared (not recorded which). Here the CDR3 reads CASSLGGQVNNQPQHF. The CDR3 DNA, read in part, is TGTGCCAGCAGTCTCGGGGGACAGGTAAACAATCAGCCC. Together with reference TRBV5-4 and TRBJ1-5, the CDR3 gives the full variable domain: ETGVTQSPTHLIKTRGQQVTLRCSSQSGHNTVSWYQQALGQGPQFIFQYYREEENGRGNFPPRFSGLQFPNYSSELNVNALELDDSALYLCASSLGGQVNNQPQHFGDGTRLSIL.